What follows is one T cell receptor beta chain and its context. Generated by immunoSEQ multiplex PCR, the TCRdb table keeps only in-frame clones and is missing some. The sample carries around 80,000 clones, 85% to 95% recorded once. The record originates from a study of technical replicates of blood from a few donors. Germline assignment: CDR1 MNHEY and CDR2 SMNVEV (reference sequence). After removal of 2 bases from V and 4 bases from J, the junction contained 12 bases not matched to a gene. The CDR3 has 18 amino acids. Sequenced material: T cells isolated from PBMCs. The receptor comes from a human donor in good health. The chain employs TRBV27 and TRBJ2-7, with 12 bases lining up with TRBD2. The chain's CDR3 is CASSLRVPTSGRNYEQYF. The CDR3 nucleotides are TGTGCCAGCAGTTTACGGGTCCCAACTAGCGGGAGGAATTACGAGCAGTACTTC.